This T cell receptor (beta chain) appears in the sequencing data of a study of T cells in Graves' hyperthyroidism and ophthalmopathy. This clonotype showed up many times. Researchers took RNA transcripts and amplified the TCR beta CDR3 regions from them. First-round RT-PCR of the TCR CDR3 relied on the HTBI primer set. TCRdb ran MiXCR on the multiplex PCR reads and lists one entry per CDR3 protein. There are around 300,000 distinct CDR3 sequences in the sample; around 13% occur only once, and 20% to 25% lies in the top ten. The CDR3 consists of 12 residues. The germline V and J ends were trimmed by 5 bases and 7 bases, with 6 bases remaining between them. Out of roughly 10 ml of fresh peripheral blood came the PBMCs.

The source is a woman in her thirties with Graves' hyperthyroidism. The sequenced material came from blood. The chain carries TRBV12-3 or TRBV12-4 and TRBJ1-6; TRBD1 is a possible D gene (5 bases). The chain's CDR3 is CASSGGNSPLHF. The CDR3 nucleotides are TGTGCCAGCAGTGGGGGGAATTCACCCCTCCACTTT.